The 20 T cell receptor beta chains given below trace back to one sample, sequenced in a study of metastatic and nonmetastatic thyroid tumors. Each patient went into thyroid surgery without having received any treatment. TCRdb re-analyzed the PCR reads through MiXCR. In the table there are some 24,000 clones, 21% of which are singletons. Source material: blood. The receptor set was obtained from a male donor with papillary thyroid cancer or a benign thyroid nodule (not recorded which). Some clones in this sample may be carry-over from other donors' samples.

This rearrangement joins TRBV4-1 to TRBJ2-1; 11 nucleotides align to TRBD2. Germline V gene sequence: CDR1 MGHRA, CDR2 YSYEKL. This CDR3 region has 15 residues. V was clipped by 2 bases and J by 7 bases; unmatched bases: 4. CDR3 bases: TGCGCCAGCAGCCAACTAGCGGGGGGCCAGAATGAGCAGTTCTTC. This sequence encodes CASSQLAGGQNEQFF.

The rearrangement joins TRBV20-1 to TRBJ2-1; D is ambiguous. Germline V gene sequence: CDR1 DFQATT, CDR2 SNEGSKA (reference sequence). The CDR3 totals 14 residues. Trimming took 6 bases from V and 3 from J, leaving 15 bases between them. The CDR3 region has the DNA TGCAGTGCCGGACCTGCGGTAGACTACAATGAGCAGTTCTTC. This gives the protein CSAGPAVDYNEQFF.

The CDR3 region is CASSEFPGTLTYEQYF. CDR3 DNA: TGTGCCAGCAGCGAATTCCCCGGGACCCTAACTTACGAGCAGTACTTC. V usage is TRBV7-8 and J usage is TRBJ2-7, with D perhaps given as TRBD1 or TRBD2 (5 bases each). The germline CDR1 and CDR2 sequences are SGHVS and FQNEAQ. Trimming took 5 bases from V and 4 from J, leaving 21 bases between them. CDR3 length equals 16 residues.

This clone has ten or more counts. The chain is built from TRBV5-5 and TRBJ2-5; TRBD1 aligns across 10 bases. The J segment lost 5 bases and the V segment lost 2 bases, leaving 9 bases of the junction unmatched. Germline CDR1 is SGHKS and CDR2 is YYEKEE (reference sequence). CDR3 length equals 16 residues. The CDR3 coding sequence is TGTGCCAGCAGCTTCTCGGGACAGGGGTCTTTCGAGACCCAGTACTTC. Residues: CASSFSGQGSFETQYF.

The table lists this clone with many counts. V and J are TRBV30 and TRBJ1-3, with TRBD1 as a possible D gene (6 bases). The germline V gene encodes CDR1 GTSNPN and CDR2 SVGIG (reference sequence). The V and J ends lost 3 bases and 6 bases respectively, with 12 bases between them. This CDR3 is built from 13 residues. The CDR3 coding sequence is TGTGCCTGGAGGGAAGGGGGAGTAAACACCATATATTTT. Protein product: CAWREGGVNTIYF.

This clone was picked up many times. The sample holds other DNA sequences that translate to the same CDR3. The genes are TRBV9 and TRBJ2-3; the match to TRBD2 covers 7 bases. J gave up 0 bases and V 0 bases, and 4 bases lay outside the gene matches. The germline V gene has CDR1 SGDLS and CDR2 YYNGEE. This CDR3 has 16 amino acids. The CDR3 DNA sequence: TGTGCCAGCAGCGTAGGGGCGGGAGTTAGCACAGATACGCAGTATTTT. Amino acids: CASSVGAGVSTDTQYF. Combining the CDR3 with reference TRBV9 and TRBJ2-3 gives the whole variable domain DSGVTQTPKHLITATGQRVTLRCSPRSGDLSVYWYQQSLDQGLQFLIQYYNGEERAKGNILERFSAQQFPDLHSELNLSSLELGDSALYFCASSVGAGVSTDTQYFGPGTRLTVL.

The chain's CDR3 is CASSQGAGETQYF. For the CDR3, the DNA is TGTGCCAGCAGTCAGGGGGCAGGAGAGACCCAGTACTTC. The J gene is TRBJ2-5, the V gene TRBV25-1, with 8 bases that match TRBD1. J lost 4 bases, V lost 5 bases, and 3 bases had no gene match. This CDR3 contains 13 residues. The germline V gene has CDR1 MGHDK and CDR2 SYGVNS.

The chain joins TRBV7-9 to TRBJ2-7; TRBD1 aligns across 10 bases. The CDR3 is 14 residues long. The germline V gene has CDR1 SEHNR and CDR2 FQNEAQ (reference sequence). Trimming cost V 7 bases and J 9 bases; bases outside gene matches: 12. In DNA form, the CDR3 reads TGTGCCAGCATGACCGGGACAGGGGTAGTCGGGCAGTACTTC. It translates to CASMTGTGVVGQYF.

Within the sample, this clone is medium-sized. The genes are TRBV19 and TRBJ1-1; TRBD1 matches at 7 bases. V shed 2 bases and J 4 bases; nucleotides not matched to a gene: 7. This CDR3 comprises 15 residues. The germline gives CDR1 LNHDA, CDR2 SQIVND (reference sequence). CDR3 residues: CASSIQPRGFTEAFF. For the CDR3, the DNA is TGTGCCAGTAGTATACAACCCAGGGGGTTCACTGAAGCTTTCTTT.

This clone is categorized as medium-sized. V gene TRBV6-2 or TRBV6-3 combines with J gene TRBJ2-7; possible D gene TRBD1, 6 bases. This CDR3 is 14 amino acids long. Per the germline V gene, CDR1 is MNHEY and CDR2 is SVGEGT. V shed 0 bases and J shed 2 bases, with 8 bases lying between them. The CDR3 here is CASSYSPGAYEQYF. The CDR3 nucleotides are TGTGCCAGCAGTTACTCCCCAGGGGCCTACGAGCAGTACTTC.

This chain links TRBV5-8 with TRBJ1-2; D gene ambiguous. V was trimmed by 2 bases and J by 4 bases, leaving 9 bases between them. Germline V gives CDR1 SGHTS, CDR2 YDEGEE. The CDR3 runs to 13 residues. CDR3: CASSLTGFYGYTF. The CDR3 coding sequence is TGTGCCAGCAGCTTAACGGGGTTCTATGGCTACACCTTC.

This clone was counted only a few times. The junction and the germline gene differ at one end; a read error may be behind it. The chain recombines TRBV19 with TRBJ1-1, with D possibly being TRBD1 (6 bases). Germline assignment: CDR1 LNHDA and CDR2 SQIVND (reference sequence). This CDR3 is 15 amino acids long. The CDR3, as DNA: TGTGCAAGTAGTATGATGGGGGCGGGGAACACTGAAGCTTTCTTT. Translating it yields CASSMMGAGNTEAFF.

This clone was counted at least ten times. The sample holds other DNA sequences that translate to the same CDR3. The chain couples TRBV28 to TRBJ1-6, with TRBD1 matching 9 bases. CDR1 is MDHEN and CDR2 is SYDVKM in the germline V gene. Trimming took 8 bases from V and 7 from J; bases not matched to a gene: 9. The CDR3 sequence is 15 residues long. The CDR3 nucleotides read TGTGCCAGCCTTTGGTCGACAGGGGGAAATTCACCCCTCCACTTT. Protein product: CASLWSTGGNSPLHF.

This clone occurred a few times. The CDR3 is CASNFLVSNTGELFF. In DNA form, the CDR3 reads TGTGCCAGCAACTTCCTGGTTTCGAACACCGGGGAGCTGTTTTTT. The chain carries TRBV28 and TRBJ2-2; D call uncertain. Germline assignment: CDR1 MDHEN and CDR2 SYDVKM. Trimming took off 7 bases at V and 0 bases at J, with 12 bases between the two ends. The CDR3 covers 15 residues.

The J gene is TRBJ1-6, the V gene TRBV11-2; D gene ambiguous. CDR1 is SGHAT and CDR2 is FQNNGV in the germline V gene. V was shortened by 5 bases and J by 8 bases, with 10 bases between the two germline ends. CDR3 length: 13 residues. CDR3 amino acids: CASSPLKDSPLHF. In DNA form, the CDR3 reads TGTGCCAGCAGCCCCCTTAAGGATTCACCCCTCCACTTT.

This chain joins TRBV14 and TRBJ2-7, with TRBD1 identical over 11 bases. The CDR3 consists of 19 residues. Germline V gene lookup returns CDR1 SGHDN and CDR2 FVKESK. Unmatched junction bases numbered 14, after V lost 1 base and J lost 3 bases. The CDR3 here is CASSQVAYLGTGGIYEQYF. The CDR3 DNA reads as TGTGCCAGCAGCCAAGTGGCGTACCTAGGGACAGGGGGGATCTACGAGCAGTACTTC.

The CDR3 reads CASSSRDSPYEQYF. The CDR3 DNA sequence: TGTGCCAGCAGTTCACGGGACTCCCCCTACGAGCAGTACTTC. The rearrangement joins TRBV6-1 to TRBJ2-7; weak D call: TRBD2 (6 bases). This CDR3 is built from 14 residues. V was cut by 5 bases and J by 2 bases, with 13 bases left in between. CDR1 and CDR2 (germline): MNHNS, SASEGT.

This clone showed up many times. This sequence joins TRBV30 and TRBJ2-1; perhaps TRBD2 as D (6 bases). CDR1 and CDR2 (germline): GTSNPN, SVGIG (reference sequence). The CDR3 is 14 residues long. V was cut by 4 bases and J by 6 bases, with 16 bases left in between. The CDR3, as DNA: TGTGCCTGGACCATCCTAGGAGGGCTCAATGAGCAGTTCTTC. Translation: CAWTILGGLNEQFF. The full variable domain, in which reference TRBV30 and TRBJ2-1 provide the parts outside the CDR3, is SQTIHQWPATLVQPVGSPLSLECTVEGTSNPNLYWYRQAAGRGLQLLFYSVGIGQISSEVPQNLSASRPQDRQFILSSKKLLLSDSGFYLCAWTILGGLNEQFFGPGTRLTVL.

This clone was counted many times. This rearrangement joins TRBV20-1 to TRBJ2-5; 9 nucleotides align to TRBD2. Germline-derived CDR1 and CDR2 are DFQATT and SNEGSKA (reference sequence). J was trimmed by 5 bases and V by 3 bases; bases with no gene match: 7. The CDR3 spans 14 residues. The CDR3 is CSAREAGGSETQYF. CDR3 nucleotides: TGCAGTGCTAGGGAAGCGGGAGGATCGGAGACCCAGTACTTC.

This clone is medium-sized. The chain couples TRBV20-1 to TRBJ2-7; 9 positions agree with TRBD1. Trimming removed 0 bases from V and 6 bases from J; junction bases left unmatched: 15. The CDR3 loop spans 17 amino acids. Germline CDR1 DFQATT, CDR2 SNEGSKA (reference sequence). DNA of the CDR3: TGCAGTGCTAGAGATCCTACACGGGACAGGGACCCCCTCGAGCAGTACTTC. Translated: CSARDPTRDRDPLEQYF.